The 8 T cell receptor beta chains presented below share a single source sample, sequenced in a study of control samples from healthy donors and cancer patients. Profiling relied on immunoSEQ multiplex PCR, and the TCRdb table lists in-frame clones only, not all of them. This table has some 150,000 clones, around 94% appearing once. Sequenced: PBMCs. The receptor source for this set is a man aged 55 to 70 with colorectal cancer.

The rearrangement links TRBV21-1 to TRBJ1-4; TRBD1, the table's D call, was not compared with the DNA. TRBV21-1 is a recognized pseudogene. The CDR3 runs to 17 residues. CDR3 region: CASSKALVQASWEKLFF. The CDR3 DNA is TGTGCCAGCAGCAAAGCGCTGGTGCAGGCCTCTTGGGAAAAACTGTTTTTT.

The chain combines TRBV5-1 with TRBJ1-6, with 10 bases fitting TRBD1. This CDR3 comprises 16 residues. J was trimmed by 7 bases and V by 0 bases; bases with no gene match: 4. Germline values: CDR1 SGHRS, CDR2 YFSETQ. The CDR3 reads CASSLGGTGENSPLHF. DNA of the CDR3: TGCGCCAGCAGCTTGGGAGGGACAGGGGAGAATTCACCCCTCCACTTT. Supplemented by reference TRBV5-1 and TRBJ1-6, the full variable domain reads KAGVTQTPRYLIKTRGQQVTLSCSPISGHRSVSWYQQTPGQGLQFLFEYFSETQRNKGNFPGRFSGRQFSNSRSEMNVSTLELGDSALYLCASSLGGTGENSPLHFGNGTRLTVT.

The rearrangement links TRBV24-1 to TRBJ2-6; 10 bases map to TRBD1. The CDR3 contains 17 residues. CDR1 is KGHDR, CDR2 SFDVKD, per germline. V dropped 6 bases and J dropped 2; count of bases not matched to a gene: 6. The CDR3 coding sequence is TGTGCCACCAGTCCGGGACAGGGGAAGGCTGGGGCCAACGTCCTGACTTTC. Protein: CATSPGQGKAGANVLTF.

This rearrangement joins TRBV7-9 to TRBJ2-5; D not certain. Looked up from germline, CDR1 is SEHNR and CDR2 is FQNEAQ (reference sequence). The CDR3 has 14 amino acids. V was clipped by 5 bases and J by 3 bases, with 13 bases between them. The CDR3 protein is CASSTQTSKETQYF. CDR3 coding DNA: TGTGCCAGCAGCACCCAAACAAGTAAAGAGACCCAGTACTTC.

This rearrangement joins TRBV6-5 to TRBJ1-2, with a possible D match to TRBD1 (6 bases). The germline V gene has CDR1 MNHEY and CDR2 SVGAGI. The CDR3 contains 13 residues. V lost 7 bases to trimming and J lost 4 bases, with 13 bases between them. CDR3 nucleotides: TGTGCCAGCACCCAGGGGAGGGGCTATGGCTACACCTTC. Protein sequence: CASTQGRGYGYTF.

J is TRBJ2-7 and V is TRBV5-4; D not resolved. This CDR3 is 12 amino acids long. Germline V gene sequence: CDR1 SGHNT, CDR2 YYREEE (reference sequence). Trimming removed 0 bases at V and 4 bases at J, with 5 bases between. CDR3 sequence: CASSLERYEQYF. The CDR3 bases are TGTGCCAGCAGCTTGGAGCGTTACGAGCAGTACTTC.

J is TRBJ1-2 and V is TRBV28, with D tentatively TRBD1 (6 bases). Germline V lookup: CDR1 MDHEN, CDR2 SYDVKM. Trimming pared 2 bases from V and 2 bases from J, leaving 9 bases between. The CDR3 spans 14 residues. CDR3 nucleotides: TGTGCCAGCAGTTTAACAGGGAGCAACTATGGCTACACCTTC. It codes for CASSLTGSNYGYTF.

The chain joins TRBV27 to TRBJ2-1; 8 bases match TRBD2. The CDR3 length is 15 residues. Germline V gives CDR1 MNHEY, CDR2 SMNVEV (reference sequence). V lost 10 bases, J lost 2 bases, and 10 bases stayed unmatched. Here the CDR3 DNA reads TGTGCCATCTCCCATGGCGGGGGGCCCTACAATGAGCAGTTCTTC. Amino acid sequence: CAISHGGGPYNEQFF.